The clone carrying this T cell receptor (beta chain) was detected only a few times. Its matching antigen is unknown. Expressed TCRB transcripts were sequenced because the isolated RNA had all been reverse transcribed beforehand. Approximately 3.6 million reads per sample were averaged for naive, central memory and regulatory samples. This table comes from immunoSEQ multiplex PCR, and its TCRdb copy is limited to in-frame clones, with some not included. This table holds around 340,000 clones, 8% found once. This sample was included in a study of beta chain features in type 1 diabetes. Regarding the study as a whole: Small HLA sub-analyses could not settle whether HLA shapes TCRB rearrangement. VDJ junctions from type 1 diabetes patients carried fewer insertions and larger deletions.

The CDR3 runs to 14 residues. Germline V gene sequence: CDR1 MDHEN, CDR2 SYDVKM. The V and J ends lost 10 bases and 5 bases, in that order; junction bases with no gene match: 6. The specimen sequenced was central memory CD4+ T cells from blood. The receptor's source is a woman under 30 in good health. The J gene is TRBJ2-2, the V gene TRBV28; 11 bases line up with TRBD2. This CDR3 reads CAIGTSGSTGELFF. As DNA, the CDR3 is TGTGCCATCGGAACTAGCGGGAGTACCGGGGAGCTGTTTTTT.